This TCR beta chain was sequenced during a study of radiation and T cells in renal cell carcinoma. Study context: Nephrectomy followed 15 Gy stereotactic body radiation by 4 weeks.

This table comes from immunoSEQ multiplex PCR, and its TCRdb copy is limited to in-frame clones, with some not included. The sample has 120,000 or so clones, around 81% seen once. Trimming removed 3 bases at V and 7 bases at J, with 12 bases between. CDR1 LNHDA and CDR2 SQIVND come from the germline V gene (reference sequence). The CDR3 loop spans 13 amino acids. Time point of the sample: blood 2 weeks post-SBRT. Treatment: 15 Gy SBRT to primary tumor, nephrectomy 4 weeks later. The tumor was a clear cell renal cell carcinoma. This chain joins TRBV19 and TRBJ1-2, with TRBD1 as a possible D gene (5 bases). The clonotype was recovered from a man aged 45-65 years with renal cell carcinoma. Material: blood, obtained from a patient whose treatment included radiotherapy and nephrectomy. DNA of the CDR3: TGTGCCAGTAGTATTCAAGGGGTGGCTGGCTACACCTTC. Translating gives CASSIQGVAGYTF.